What follows are 7 T cell receptor beta chains derived from one specimen sequenced in a study of blood T cells in healthy people across ages. For the second PCR, which ran for about 7 to 11 cycles, a sample-barcoded 5' primer and a J-beta primer mix were used. TCRdb redid the calling of the 5' RACE reads with MiXCR, one entry per CDR3 protein. This table has approximately 1,700,000 distinct CDR3 sequences, 35% to 50% appearing once. Sequenced material: blood. These receptors were obtained from a human donor in good health.

Note on this clonotype: This may come from a read error, since a much larger clone is one base off. The rearrangement uses TRBV7-6 and TRBJ2-4; a weak D match, TRBD2 (6 bases). Gene TRBJ2-7 matches the end of the DNA better, so the J call may be wrong. From germline, CDR1 is SGHVS and CDR2 FNYEAQ. CDR3 length: 16 amino acids. CDR3 amino acids: CVSSLRSGVQAYEQYF. CDR3 in DNA: TGTGTCAGCAGCTTAAGGTCGGGGGTACAAGCCTACGAGCAGTACTTC.

V usage is TRBV7-2 and J usage is TRBJ2-4; D uncertain. From germline, CDR1 is SGHTA and CDR2 FQGNSA. CDR3 length equals 17 residues. V was cut by 3 bases and J by 1 base, with 16 bases left in between. CDR3 DNA sequence: TGTGCCAGCAGCTTCAACCCGGATGTTTGGGCCAAAAACATTCAGTACTTC. Translated, it gives CASSFNPDVWAKNIQYF. The full variable domain, in which reference TRBV7-2 and TRBJ2-4 provide the parts outside the CDR3, is GAGVSQSPSNKVTEKGKDVELRCDPISGHTALYWYRQSLGQGLEFLIYFQGNSAPDKSGLPSDRFSAERTGGSVSTLTIQRTQQEDSAVYLCASSFNPDVWAKNIQYFGAGTRLSVL.

The chain joins TRBV7-3 to TRBJ2-1, with TRBD2 matching 11 bases. V trimming: 5 bases; J trimming: 9 bases; junction bases outside the gene matches: 15. Germline-derived CDR1 and CDR2 are SGHTA and FQGTGA. This CDR3 spans 17 amino acids. The CDR3 protein is CASSPGYSGGALVEQFF. In nucleotides, the CDR3 is TGTGCCAGCAGCCCGGGTTATAGCGGGGGGGCCTTAGTTGAGCAGTTCTTC.

The rearrangement joins TRBV5-1 to TRBJ1-2, with a tentative D call TRBD1 (5 bases). Per germline, CDR1 SGHRS and CDR2 YFSETQ. V dropped 7 bases and J dropped 0 bases, with 16 bases sitting between them. The CDR3 length is 15 residues. CDR3 in amino acids: CASSTEGLANYGYTF. CDR3 in DNA: TGCGCCAGCTCAACCGAGGGGTTAGCTAACTATGGCTACACCTTC.

The chain has TRBV15 and TRBJ1-1; D gene unclear. This CDR3 has 15 amino acids. The V and J ends lost 5 bases and 4 bases respectively, with 17 bases between them. From germline, CDR1 is LNHNV and CDR2 YYDKDF (reference sequence). CDR3 nucleotides: TGTGCCACCAGCGAAACGGACCTAGGTCCCACTGAAGCTTTCTTT. Its translation: CATSETDLGPTEAFF. The whole variable domain, remainder taken from reference TRBV15 and TRBJ1-1, is DAMVIQNPRYQVTQFGKPVTLSCSQTLNHNVMYWYQQKSSQAPKLLFHYYDKDFNNEADTPDNFQSRRPNTSFCFLDIRSPGLGDTAMYLCATSETDLGPTEAFFGQGTRLTVV.

This clonotype came up a few times. The chain is built from TRBV3-1 and TRBJ2-5; TRBD2 is a possible D gene (6 bases). The J call may be incorrect, as the DNA end agrees better with TRBJ2-7. Per the germline V gene, CDR1 is LGHDT and CDR2 is YNNKEL (reference sequence). The CDR3 has 14 residues. CDR3 bases: TGTGCCAGCAGTCGGAGGGAAGGTGCGGACGAGCAGTACTTC. Translated: CASSRREGADEQYF.

This clonotype was counted between two and nine times. The V and J genes are TRBV29-1 and TRBJ2-7, with a possible D match to TRBD2 (6 bases). Trimming took 1 base from V and 2 from J, leaving 9 bases between them. Per germline, CDR1 SQVTM and CDR2 ANQGSEA. CDR3 length equals 13 residues. CDR3: CSVEGGETYEQYF. The CDR3 nucleotides read TGCAGCGTTGAAGGGGGGGAGACCTACGAGCAGTACTTC.